This note documents a single TCR beta chain sequence. The CDR3 covers 14 residues. Trimming left V 0 bases short and J 8 bases short, with 13 bases between. Germline CDR1 MNHEY, CDR2 SVGAGI. These data are taken from a study of blood T cell repertoires in COVID-19. Study at large: The samples span acute and convalescent COVID-19 from the United States, Italy and Spain.

Here immunoSEQ multiplex PCR was the method, and the copy in TCRdb shows in-frame clones only, minus some. The table records about 62,000 clones, around 87% of them present only once. The V call is TRBV6-5, the J call TRBJ1-2; possible D gene TRBD1, 5 bases. Sequencing used peripheral blood. This receptor was taken from a woman in her sixties with COVID-19, enrolled during active disease. CDR3: CASSYSMAGWGYTF. Written as DNA, the CDR3 is TGTGCCAGCAGTTACTCGATGGCAGGGTGGGGCTACACCTTC.